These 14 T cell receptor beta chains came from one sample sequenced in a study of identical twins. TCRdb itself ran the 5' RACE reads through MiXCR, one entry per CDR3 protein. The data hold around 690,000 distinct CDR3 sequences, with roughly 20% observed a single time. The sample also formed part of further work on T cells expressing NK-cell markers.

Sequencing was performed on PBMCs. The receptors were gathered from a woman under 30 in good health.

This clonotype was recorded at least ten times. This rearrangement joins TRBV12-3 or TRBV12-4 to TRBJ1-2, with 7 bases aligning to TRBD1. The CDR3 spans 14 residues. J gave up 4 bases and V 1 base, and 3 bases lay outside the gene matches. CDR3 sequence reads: CASSLVPGGYGYTF. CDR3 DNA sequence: TGTGCCAGCAGTTTAGTTCCAGGGGGCTATGGCTACACCTTC.

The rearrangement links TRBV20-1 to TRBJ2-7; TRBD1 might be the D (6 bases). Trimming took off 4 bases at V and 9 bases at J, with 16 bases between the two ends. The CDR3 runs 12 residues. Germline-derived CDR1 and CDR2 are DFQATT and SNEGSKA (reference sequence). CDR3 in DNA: TGCAGTGCTACATCCTCCGGGACAACGCAGTACTTC. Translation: CSATSSGTTQYF.

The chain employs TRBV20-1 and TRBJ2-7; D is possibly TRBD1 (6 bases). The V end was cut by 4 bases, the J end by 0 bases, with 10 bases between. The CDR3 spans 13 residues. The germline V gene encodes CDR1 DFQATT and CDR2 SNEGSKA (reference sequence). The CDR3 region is CSATRGSSYEQYF. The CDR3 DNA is TGCAGTGCTACCAGGGGTAGCTCCTACGAGCAGTACTTC.

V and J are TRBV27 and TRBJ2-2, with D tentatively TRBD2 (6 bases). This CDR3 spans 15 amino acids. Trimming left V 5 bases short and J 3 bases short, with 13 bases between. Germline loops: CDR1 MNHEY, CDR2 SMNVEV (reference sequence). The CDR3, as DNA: TGTGCCAGCAGTCCTAGAGGAGGGTACACCGGGGAGCTGTTTTTT. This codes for CASSPRGGYTGELFF.

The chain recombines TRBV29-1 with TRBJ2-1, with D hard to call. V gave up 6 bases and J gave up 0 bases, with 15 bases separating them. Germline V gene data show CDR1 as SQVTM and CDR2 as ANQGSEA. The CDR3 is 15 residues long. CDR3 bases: TGCAGCGTGGCCCCTGGGTGGAGCTCCTACAATGAGCAGTTCTTC. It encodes CSVAPGWSSYNEQFF.

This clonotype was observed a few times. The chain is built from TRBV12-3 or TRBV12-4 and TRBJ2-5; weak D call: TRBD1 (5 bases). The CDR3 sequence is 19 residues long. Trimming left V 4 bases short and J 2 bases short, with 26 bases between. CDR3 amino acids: CASSSTPEDRRPEQETQYF. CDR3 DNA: TGTGCCAGCAGTTCCACACCCGAAGACAGAAGGCCGGAACAAGAGACCCAGTACTTC.

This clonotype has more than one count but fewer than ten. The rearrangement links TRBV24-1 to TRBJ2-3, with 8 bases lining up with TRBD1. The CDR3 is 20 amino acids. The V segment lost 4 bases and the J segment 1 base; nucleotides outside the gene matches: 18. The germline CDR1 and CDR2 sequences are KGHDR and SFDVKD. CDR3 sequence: CATSDSRGQVGGGGTDTQYF. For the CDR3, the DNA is TGTGCCACCAGTGACTCCCGGGGACAGGTGGGTGGTGGAGGCACAGATACGCAGTATTTT.

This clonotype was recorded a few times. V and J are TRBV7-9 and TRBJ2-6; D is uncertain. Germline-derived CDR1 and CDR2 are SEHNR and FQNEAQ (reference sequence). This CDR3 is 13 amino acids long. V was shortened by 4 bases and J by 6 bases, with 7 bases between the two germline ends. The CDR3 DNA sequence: TGTGCCAGCAGCTCCCCCCCGGCCAACGTCCTGACTTTC. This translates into CASSSPPANVLTF. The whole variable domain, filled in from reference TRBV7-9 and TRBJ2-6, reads DTGVSQNPRHKITKRGQNVTFRCDPISEHNRLYWYRQTLGQGPEFLTYFQNEAQLEKSRLLSDRFSAERPKGSFSTLEIQRTEQGDSAMYLCASSSPPANVLTFGAGSRLTVL.

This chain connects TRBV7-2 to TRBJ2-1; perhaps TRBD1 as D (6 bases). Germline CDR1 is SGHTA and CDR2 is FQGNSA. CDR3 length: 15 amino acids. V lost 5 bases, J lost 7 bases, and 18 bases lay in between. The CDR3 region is CASSERDTRGNEQFF. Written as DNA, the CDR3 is TGTGCCAGCAGCGAAAGGGACACCCGTGGGAATGAGCAGTTCTTC.

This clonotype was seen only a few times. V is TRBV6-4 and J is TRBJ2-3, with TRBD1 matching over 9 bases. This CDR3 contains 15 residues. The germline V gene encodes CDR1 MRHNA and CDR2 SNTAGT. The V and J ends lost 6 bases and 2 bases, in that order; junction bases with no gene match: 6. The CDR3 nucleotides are TGTGCCAGCAGCCGGACAGGGGCCTTCACAGATACGCAGTATTTT. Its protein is CASSRTGAFTDTQYF.

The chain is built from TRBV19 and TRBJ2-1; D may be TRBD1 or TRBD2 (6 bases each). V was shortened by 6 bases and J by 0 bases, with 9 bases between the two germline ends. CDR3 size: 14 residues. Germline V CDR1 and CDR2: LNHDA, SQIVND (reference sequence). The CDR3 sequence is CASSGGLSYNEQFF. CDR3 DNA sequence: TGTGCCAGTAGCGGGGGCCTCTCCTACAATGAGCAGTTCTTC.

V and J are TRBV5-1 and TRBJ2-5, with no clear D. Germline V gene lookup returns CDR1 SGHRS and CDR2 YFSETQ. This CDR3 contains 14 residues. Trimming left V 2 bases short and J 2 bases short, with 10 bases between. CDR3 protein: CASSFSSRQETQYF. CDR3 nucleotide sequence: TGCGCCAGCAGCTTTAGCTCGCGACAAGAGACCCAGTACTTC.

Here the CDR3 reads CSASRTTGEKLFF. The CDR3 region has the DNA TGCAGTGCAAGCCGGACAACGGGCGAAAAACTGTTTTTT. The J gene is TRBJ1-4, the V gene TRBV20-1; possibly TRBD1 for D (5 bases). V was shortened by 6 bases and J by 8 bases, with 16 bases between the two germline ends. CDR3 size: 13 residues. Germline loops: CDR1 DFQATT, CDR2 SNEGSKA (reference sequence).

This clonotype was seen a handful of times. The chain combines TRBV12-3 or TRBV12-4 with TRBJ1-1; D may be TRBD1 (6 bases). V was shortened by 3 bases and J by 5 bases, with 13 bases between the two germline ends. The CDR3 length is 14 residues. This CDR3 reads CASSLWGRGTEAFF. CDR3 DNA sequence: TGTGCCAGCAGTTTGTGGGGGCGCGGGACTGAAGCTTTCTTT.